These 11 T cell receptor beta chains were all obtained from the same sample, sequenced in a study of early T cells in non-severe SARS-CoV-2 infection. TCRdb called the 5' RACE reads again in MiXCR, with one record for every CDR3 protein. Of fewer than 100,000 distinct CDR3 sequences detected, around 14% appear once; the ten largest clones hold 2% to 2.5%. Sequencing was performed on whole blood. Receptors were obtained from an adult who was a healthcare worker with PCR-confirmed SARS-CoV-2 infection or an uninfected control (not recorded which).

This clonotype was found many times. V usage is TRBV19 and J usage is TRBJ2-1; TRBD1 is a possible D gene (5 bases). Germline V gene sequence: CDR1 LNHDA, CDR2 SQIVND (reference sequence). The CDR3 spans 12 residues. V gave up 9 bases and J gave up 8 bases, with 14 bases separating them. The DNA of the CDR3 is TGTGCCAGCCAAGGGGTTCCGGATGAGCAGTTCTTC. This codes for CASQGVPDEQFF.

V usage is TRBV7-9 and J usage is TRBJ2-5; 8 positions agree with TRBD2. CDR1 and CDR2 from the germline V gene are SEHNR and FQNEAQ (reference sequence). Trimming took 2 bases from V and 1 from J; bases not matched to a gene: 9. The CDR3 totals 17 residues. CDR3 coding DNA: TGTGCCAGCAGCTTAAAGCGGGGTACTAGCGGCCAAGAGACCCAGTACTTC. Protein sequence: CASSLKRGTSGQETQYF. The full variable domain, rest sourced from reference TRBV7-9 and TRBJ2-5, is DTGVSQNPRHKITKRGQNVTFRCDPISEHNRLYWYRQTLGQGPEFLTYFQNEAQLEKSRLLSDRFSAERPKGSFSTLEIQRTEQGDSAMYLCASSLKRGTSGQETQYFGPGTRLLVL.

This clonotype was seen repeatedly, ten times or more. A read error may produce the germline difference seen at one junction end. CDR3 region: CASSLAREAGGLTDTQYF. The CDR3 bases are TGTGCCAGCAGCCTAGCGCGGGAGGCGGGGGGGCTCACAGATACGCAGTATTTT. The chain recombines TRBV7-2 with TRBJ2-3; 9 positions agree with TRBD2. This CDR3 region has 18 residues. The germline gives CDR1 SGHTA, CDR2 FQGNSA.

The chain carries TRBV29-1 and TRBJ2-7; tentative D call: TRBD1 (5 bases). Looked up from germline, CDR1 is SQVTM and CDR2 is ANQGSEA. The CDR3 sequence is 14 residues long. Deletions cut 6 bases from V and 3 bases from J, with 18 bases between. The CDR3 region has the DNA TGCAGCGTCACCGGTAGGCAGGGTAGCTACGAGCAGTACTTC. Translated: CSVTGRQGSYEQYF.

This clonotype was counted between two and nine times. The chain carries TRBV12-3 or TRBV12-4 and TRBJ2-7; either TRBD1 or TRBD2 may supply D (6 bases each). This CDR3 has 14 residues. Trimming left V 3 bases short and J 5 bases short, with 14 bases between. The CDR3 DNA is TGTGCCAGCAGTTTTGCGAAGGGGGGCGACGAGCAGTACTTC. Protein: CASSFAKGGDEQYF.

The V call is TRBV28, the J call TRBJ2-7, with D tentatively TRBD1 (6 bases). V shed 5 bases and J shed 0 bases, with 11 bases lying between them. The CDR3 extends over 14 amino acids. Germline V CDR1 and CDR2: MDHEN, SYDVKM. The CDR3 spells CASSPTGHSYEQYF. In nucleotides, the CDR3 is TGTGCCAGCAGTCCCACGGGACACTCCTACGAGCAGTACTTC.

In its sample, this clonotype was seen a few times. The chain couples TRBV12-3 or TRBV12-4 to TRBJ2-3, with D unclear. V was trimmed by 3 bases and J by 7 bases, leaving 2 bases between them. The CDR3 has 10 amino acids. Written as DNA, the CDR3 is TGTGCCAGCAGTTTGTATACGCAGTATTTT. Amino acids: CASSLYTQYF.

CDR3 residues: CASGGRGGETQYF. CDR3 in DNA: TGTGCCAGCGGCGGCAGGGGAGGAGAGACCCAGTACTTC. The rearrangement links TRBV6-5 to TRBJ2-5; either TRBD1 or TRBD2 may supply D (6 bases each). The CDR3 spans 13 residues. Germline CDR1 reads MNHEY; CDR2 reads SVGAGI. V was clipped by 8 bases and J by 4 bases, with 14 bases between them.

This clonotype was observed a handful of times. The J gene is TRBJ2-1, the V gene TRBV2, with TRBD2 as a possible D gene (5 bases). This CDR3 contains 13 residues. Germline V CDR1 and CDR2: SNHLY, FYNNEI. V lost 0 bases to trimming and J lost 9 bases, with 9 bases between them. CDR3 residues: CASSEARGTEQFF. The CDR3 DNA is TGTGCCAGCAGTGAAGCTCGGGGTACTGAGCAGTTCTTC.

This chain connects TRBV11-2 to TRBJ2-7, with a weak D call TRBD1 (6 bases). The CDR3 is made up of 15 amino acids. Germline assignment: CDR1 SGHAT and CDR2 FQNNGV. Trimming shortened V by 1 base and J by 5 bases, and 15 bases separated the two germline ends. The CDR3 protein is CASSLVSGRGHEQYF. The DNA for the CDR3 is TGTGCCAGCAGCTTAGTGAGCGGCAGGGGCCACGAGCAGTACTTC. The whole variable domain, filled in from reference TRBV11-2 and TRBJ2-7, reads EAGVAQSPRYKIIEKRQSVAFWCNPISGHATLYWYQQILGQGPKLLIQFQNNGVVDDSQLPKDRFSAERLKGVDSTLKIQPAKLEDSAVYLCASSLVSGRGHEQYFGPGTRLTVT.

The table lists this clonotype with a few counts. The CDR3 DNA reads TGTGCCAGCAGCTCCTACAGGGGTCCAGACTATGGCTACACCTTC. This codes for CASSSYRGPDYGYTF. This sequence joins TRBV7-2 and TRBJ1-2; 7 bases match TRBD1. Germline CDR1 reads SGHTA; CDR2 reads FQGNSA. After removal of 4 bases from V and 3 bases from J, the junction contained 8 bases not matched to a gene. The CDR3 is 15 residues long.